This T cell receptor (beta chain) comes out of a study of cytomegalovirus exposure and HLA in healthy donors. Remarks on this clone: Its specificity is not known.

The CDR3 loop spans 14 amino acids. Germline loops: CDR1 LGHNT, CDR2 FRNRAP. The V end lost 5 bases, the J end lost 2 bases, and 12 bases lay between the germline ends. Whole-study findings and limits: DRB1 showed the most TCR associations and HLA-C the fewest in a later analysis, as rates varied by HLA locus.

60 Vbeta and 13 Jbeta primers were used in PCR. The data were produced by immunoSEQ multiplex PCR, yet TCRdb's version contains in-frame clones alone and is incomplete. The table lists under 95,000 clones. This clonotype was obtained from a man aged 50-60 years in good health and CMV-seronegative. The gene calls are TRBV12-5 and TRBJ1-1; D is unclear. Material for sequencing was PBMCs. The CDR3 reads CASGLITKNTEAFF. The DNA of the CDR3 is TGTGCTAGTGGTCTCATCACTAAAAACACTGAAGCTTTCTTT.